Each of the 7 T cell receptor beta chains below was sequenced from the same sample in a study of T-cell reconstitution after alpha-beta-depleted transplantation in children. The library targeted TCRbeta and was prepared with unique molecular identifiers. MiXCR was run by TCRdb on the PCR reads, yielding one entry per CDR3 protein. The sample lists 200,000 to 250,000 distinct CDR3 sequences, under 30% seen once, with around 4.8% in the top ten. The sequencing here drew on PBMCs, mostly from graft donor cells, taken 360 days after TCRalphabeta/CD19-depleted stem cell transplant. These receptors were collected from a female patient between 2 and 15 years old who had a stem cell transplant for congenital amegakaryocytic thrombocytopenia, so the T cells may come from the graft donor.

This clonotype was counted a few times. The chain combines TRBV12-3 or TRBV12-4 with TRBJ1-5; 8 nucleotides agree with TRBD1. This CDR3 region has 14 residues. The V gene end was trimmed by 6 bases and the J gene end by 6 bases; junction bases not matched to a gene: 7. The CDR3 bases are TGTGCCAGCAGGCCGACAGGGGCTCGTCAGCCCCAGCATTTT. It translates to CASRPTGARQPQHF.

This chain links TRBV5-1 with TRBJ2-7; 9 bases agree with TRBD1. Per germline, CDR1 SGHRS and CDR2 YFSETQ. The CDR3 covers 14 residues. The V gene end was trimmed by 2 bases and the J gene end by 1 base; junction bases not matched to a gene: 1. CDR3 sequence reads: CASSFGQGSYEQYF. CDR3 sequence (DNA): TGCGCCAGCAGCTTCGGACAGGGGTCCTACGAGCAGTACTTC. The full variable domain, in which reference TRBV5-1 and TRBJ2-7 provide the parts outside the CDR3, is KAGVTQTPRYLIKTRGQQVTLSCSPISGHRSVSWYQQTPGQGLQFLFEYFSETQRNKGNFPGRFSGRQFSNSRSEMNVSTLELGDSALYLCASSFGQGSYEQYFGPGTRLTVT.

This clonotype appeared many times. This chain uses TRBV12-3 or TRBV12-4 with TRBJ2-2, with D tentatively TRBD1 (6 bases). This CDR3 region has 15 residues. Between the trimmed V and J ends, which lost 3 bases and 1 base, there was a span of 9 bases. The CDR3 DNA sequence: TGTGCCAGCAGTTTTCCCAGGGGGAACACCGGGGAGCTGTTTTTT. It is translated as CASSFPRGNTGELFF.

The V gene is TRBV12-3 or TRBV12-4, the J gene TRBJ2-7, with D unresolved. The CDR3 spans 13 residues. V lost 1 base and J lost 7, with 11 bases in between. The CDR3 coding sequence is TGTGCCAGCAGTTTAGGGTCTGGGAATGAGCAGTACTTC. The encoded protein is CASSLGSGNEQYF.

The table lists this clonotype with a few counts. The chain joins TRBV28 to TRBJ2-5; 15 nucleotides line up with TRBD2. The CDR3 is made up of 14 amino acids. The V and J ends lost 8 bases and 8 bases, in that order; junction bases with no gene match: 6. CDR1 and CDR2 from the germline V gene are MDHEN and SYDVKM. This chain's CDR3 is CASAKGLAGGTQYF. The CDR3 nucleotides read TGTGCCAGCGCGAAGGGACTAGCGGGAGGCACCCAGTACTTC.

The chain couples TRBV20-1 to TRBJ2-3; possibly TRBD2 for D (5 bases). V gave up 0 bases and J gave up 6 bases, with 19 bases separating them. The CDR3 loop spans 16 amino acids. Germline V gene data show CDR1 as DFQATT and CDR2 as SNEGSKA (reference sequence). The CDR3 bases are TGCAGTGCTAGAGATGTCAGGCTAGCTCGAGCTGATACGCAGTATTTT. Residues: CSARDVRLARADTQYF.

This clonotype turned up a few times. V usage is TRBV28 and J usage is TRBJ1-6; the match to TRBD1 covers 7 bases. V lost 3 bases, J lost 5 bases, and 7 bases stayed unmatched. Germline V gene lookup returns CDR1 MDHEN and CDR2 SYDVKM. The CDR3 totals 16 residues. Written as DNA, the CDR3 is TGTGCCAGCAGTTTCGTCCGGACAGGAAATAATTCACCCCTCCACTTT. Protein product: CASSFVRTGNNSPLHF.